A selection of T cell receptor beta chains follows, all from one sample in a study of blood T cell repertoires in COVID-19. Sequencing was performed with immunoSEQ multiplex PCR; in TCRdb, only in-frame clones are kept and a portion is missing. The sample has about 83,000 clones, about nine tenths seen once. The sequenced material came from peripheral blood. The origin of the receptors is a woman aged 45-59 years with active or convalescent COVID-19. The CDR3 runs from the conserved cysteine through the conserved F or W. A D gene is named only where the DNA matches it firmly. Part of the rows lack a size; the others show once, few, many or a class for expanded clones.

TRBV19	-	TRBJ2-2	TRBD1	CASTGTGYTGELFF	TGTGCCAGTACAGGGACAGGGTACACCGGGGAGCTGTTTTTT
TRBV5-1	-	TRBJ2-5	TRBD1	CASSLDQGAKETQYF	TGCGCCAGCAGCTTGGATCAGGGGGCAAAGGAGACCCAGTACTTC
TRBV11-2	-	TRBJ1-2	-	CASSLGPLLAYGYTF	TGTGCCAGCAGCTTAGGCCCCCTTCTGGCATATGGCTACACCTTC
TRBV19	-	TRBJ2-7	-	CASSMAARGSYEQYF	TGTGCCAGTAGCATGGCGGCCCGGGGCTCCTACGAGCAGTACTTC
TRBV19	-	TRBJ1-1	-	CASRPRTPPWAAFF	TGTGCCAGTAGACCACGGACTCCTCCCTGGGCCGCTTTCTTT
TRBV7-7	-	TRBJ1-3	TRBD1	CASSLGQGSGNTIYF	TGTGCCAGCAGCTTGGGACAGGGCTCTGGAAACACCATATATTTT
TRBV6-2/TRBV6-3	few	TRBJ1-5	-	CASSPFGDQPQHF	TGTGCCAGCAGCCCTTTCGGGGATCAGCCCCAGCATTTT
TRBV6-6	-	TRBJ1-2	-	CASSSRVANTF	TGTGCCAGCAGTTCTCGGGTGGCCAACACCTTC
TRBV7-9	once	TRBJ2-5	-	CASSTGQFGETQYF	TGTGCCAGCAGCACCGGACAGTTTGGGGAGACCCAGTACTTC
TRBV11-1	-	TRBJ1-1	-	CASSSKQGENTEAFF	TGTGCCAGCAGCTCCAAACAGGGAGAGAACACTGAAGCTTTCTTT
TRBV28	-	TRBJ2-5	-	CASSAILGLQVQETQYF	TGTGCCAGCAGTGCGATTTTAGGACTACAGGTACAGGAGACCCAGTACTTC
TRBV19	once	TRBJ2-7	TRBD2	CASSGGYYEQYF	TGTGCCAGTAGCGGGGGGTATTACGAGCAGTACTTC
TRBV11-2	-	TRBJ1-1	-	CASSSRTVSVDFF	TGTGCCAGCAGCTCTCGGACAGTATCAGTTGATTTCTTT
TRBV11-1	-	TRBJ1-1	TRBD1	CASSPGTGGGTEAFF	TGTGCCAGCAGCCCGGGTACAGGGGGTGGGACTGAAGCTTTCTTT
TRBV2	-	TRBJ2-1	-	CASKGADNEQFF	TGTGCCAGCAAAGGCGCGGACAATGAGCAGTTCTTC
TRBV11-2	-	TRBJ1-1	-	CASSLGTLNTEAFF	TGTGCCAGCAGCCTTGGGACTCTGAACACTGAAGCTTTCTTT
TRBV19	-	TRBJ1-2	TRBD1	CASSDRVQGYTF	TGTGCCAGTTCAGACAGGGTGCAGGGCTACACCTTC
TRBV6-5	-	TRBJ2-7	TRBD2	CASLSGISYEQYF	TGTGCCAGCTTGAGCGGGATCTCCTACGAGCAGTACTTC
TRBV18	-	TRBJ1-2	-	CASSLTASNYGYTF	TGTGCCAGCTCCCTGACAGCTTCTAACTATGGCTACACCTTC
TRBV7-9	-	TRBJ2-3	-	CASSRRHRTDTQYF	TGTGCCAGCAGCCGTCGACACCGCACAGATACGCAGTATTTT
TRBV7-9	-	TRBJ2-4	-	CASSLGGGESKNIQYF	TGTGCCAGCAGCTTAGGTGGCGGAGAAAGTAAAAACATTCAGTACTTC
TRBV6-5	-	TRBJ1-2	TRBD1	CASSLDRGLGGYTF	TGTGCCAGCAGCTTGGACAGGGGGCTGGGGGGCTACACCTTC
TRBV9	once	TRBJ2-5	TRBD1	CASSVQTGGVQETQYF	TGTGCCAGCAGCGTACAAACAGGGGGAGTCCAAGAGACCCAGTACTTC
TRBV4-2	-	TRBJ1-1	-	CASSQDLWGLEFGTEAFF	TGTGCCAGCAGCCAAGATCTGTGGGGACTAGAATTCGGAACTGAAGCTTTCTTT
TRBV29-1	-	TRBJ2-5	TRBD2	CSVDRGGFQETQYF	TGCAGCGTTGACCGCGGGGGGTTCCAAGAGACCCAGTACTTC
TRBV4-2	-	TRBJ1-2	TRBD1	CASSREAGGNYGYTF	TGTGCCAGCAGCCGGGAGGCAGGGGGGAACTATGGCTACACCTTC
TRBV5-1	once	TRBJ1-2	-	CASSLIGVMRGYTF	TGCGCCAGCAGCTTGATCGGAGTGATGCGTGGCTACACCTTC
TRBV7-3	-	TRBJ2-3	-	CASSLVSTDTQYF	TGTGCCAGCAGCCTAGTCTCCACAGATACGCAGTATTTT
TRBV9	-	TRBJ1-1	-	CASSASGEVYPAFF	TGTGCCAGCAGCGCCTCGGGAGAAGTGTACCCGGCTTTCTTT
TRBV27	-	TRBJ2-5	-	CASSDYRVGETQYF	TGTGCCAGCAGTGATTACAGGGTCGGAGAGACCCAGTACTTC
TRBV27	-	TRBJ1-4	TRBD1	CASSKRDREEKLFF	TGTGCCAGCAGTAAGCGCGACAGGGAGGAAAAACTGTTTTTT
TRBV7-2	-	TRBJ1-5	-	CASSLEHDSNQPQHF	TGTGCCAGCAGCTTAGAACACGATAGCAATCAGCCCCAGCATTTT
TRBV2	-	TRBJ2-2	-	CASSEVRGTGELFF	TGTGCCAGCAGTGAAGTACGAGGGACCGGGGAGCTGTTTTTT
TRBV5-1	-	TRBJ2-3	-	CASSLGGVGADTQYF	TGCGCCAGCAGCTTGGGCGGGGTGGGCGCAGATACGCAGTATTTT
TRBV5-1	-	TRBJ1-2	-	CASSSSGAGGYGYTF	TGCGCCAGCAGCTCTTCTGGGGCCGGGGGCTATGGCTACACCTTC
TRBV10-3	-	TRBJ1-5	TRBD1	CAISPTGGSNQPQHF	TGTGCCATTTCACCGACAGGGGGCAGCAATCAGCCCCAGCATTTT
TRBV9	-	TRBJ2-7	-	CASSVLRTKYEQYF	TGTGCCAGCAGCGTATTGCGGACTAAGTACGAGCAGTACTTC
TRBV27	-	TRBJ2-7	TRBD1	CASSYTGTGLTYEQYF	TGTGCCAGCAGTTATACCGGGACAGGGTTGACCTACGAGCAGTACTTC
TRBV4-3	-	TRBJ2-3	TRBD2	CASSQVAGGQDTQYF	TGCGCCAGCAGCCAAGTAGCGGGGGGGCAAGATACGCAGTATTTT
TRBV24-1	-	TRBJ2-7	TRBD1	CATSDHDRVSSYEQYF	TGTGCCACCAGTGATCATGACAGGGTCAGCTCCTACGAGCAGTACTTC
TRBV25-1	-	TRBJ1-3	-	CASGGMGTLRRGNTIYF	TGTGCCAGCGGCGGAATGGGGACACTCCGCCGGGGAAACACCATATATTTT
TRBV5-1	-	TRBJ2-1	TRBD1	CASSSGTGGGSYEQFF	TGCGCCAGCAGCTCGGGAACAGGGGGCGGATCTTATGAGCAGTTCTTC
TRBV30	-	TRBJ2-1	-	CAWELQSLGNEQFF	TGTGCCTGGGAGTTACAGTCGTTGGGCAATGAGCAGTTCTTC
TRBV6-5	-	TRBJ1-2	-	CASVRGRDNYGYTF	TGTGCCAGCGTCAGGGGCAGGGATAACTATGGCTACACCTTC
TRBV6-6	-	TRBJ1-4	-	CASTAGLRGLFF	TGTGCCAGCACCGCCGGCTTACGAGGGCTGTTTTTT
TRBV11-2	once	TRBJ1-3	-	CASSGSAGLLGNTIYF	TGTGCCAGCAGCGGAAGCGCGGGATTATTAGGAAACACCATATATTTT
TRBV6-5	-	TRBJ2-7	TRBD1	CASSRTGVQTYEQYF	TGTGCCAGCAGTCGGACAGGAGTCCAGACTTACGAGCAGTACTTC
TRBV19	once	TRBJ2-7	-	CASSIVSAGAEQYF	TGTGCCAGTAGTATAGTGTCTGCAGGGGCCGAGCAGTACTTC
TRBV7-9	-	TRBJ1-2	-	CASSLRDMALGGYTF	TGTGCCAGCAGCTTAAGGGACATGGCTTTGGGCGGCTACACCTTC
TRBV7-9	few	TRBJ1-1	-	CASSLDTTLSAFF	TGTGCCAGCAGCCTAGACACCACGTTGTCGGCTTTCTTT
TRBV3-1/TRBV3-2	-	TRBJ2-2	TRBD2	CASSGRTSGEYTGELFF	TGTGCCAGCAGCGGACGGACTAGCGGGGAGTACACCGGGGAGCTGTTTTTT
TRBV5-1	-	TRBJ1-1	TRBD1	CASSFRPDRVTTEAFF	TGCGCCAGCAGCTTCCGACCGGACAGGGTAACGACTGAAGCTTTCTTT
TRBV6-5	-	TRBJ1-2	-	CASSYGGGLANYGYTF	TGTGCCAGCAGTTATGGGGGGGGCCTAGCTAACTATGGCTACACCTTC
TRBV24-1	-	TRBJ1-2	-	CATRGGPAGDGYTF	TGTGCCACCAGAGGGGGACCGGCCGGCGATGGCTACACCTTC
TRBV6-5	-	TRBJ2-6	-	CASSYRRVRGANVLTF	TGTGCCAGCAGTTACAGGAGGGTACGGGGGGCCAACGTCCTGACTTTC
TRBV5-8	-	TRBJ1-5	TRBD1	CASNDRGSNQPQHF	TGTGCCAGCAACGACAGGGGCAGCAATCAGCCCCAGCATTTT
TRBV11-2	-	TRBJ2-1	-	CASSLDTGTYNEQFF	TGTGCCAGCAGCTTAGATACAGGGACCTACAATGAGCAGTTCTTC
TRBV11-2	-	TRBJ1-2	TRBD1	CASSAGQGFTYGYTF	TGTGCCAGCAGCGCCGGACAGGGGTTTACCTATGGCTACACCTTC
TRBV29-1	-	TRBJ2-4	-	CSVEDGVTFPILQYF	TGCAGCGTTGAAGACGGGGTGACATTTCCTATCCTTCAGTACTTC
TRBV7-2	-	TRBJ1-6	TRBD1	CASSLDRDSPLHF	TGTGCCAGCAGCTTGGACAGGGATTCACCCCTCCACTTT